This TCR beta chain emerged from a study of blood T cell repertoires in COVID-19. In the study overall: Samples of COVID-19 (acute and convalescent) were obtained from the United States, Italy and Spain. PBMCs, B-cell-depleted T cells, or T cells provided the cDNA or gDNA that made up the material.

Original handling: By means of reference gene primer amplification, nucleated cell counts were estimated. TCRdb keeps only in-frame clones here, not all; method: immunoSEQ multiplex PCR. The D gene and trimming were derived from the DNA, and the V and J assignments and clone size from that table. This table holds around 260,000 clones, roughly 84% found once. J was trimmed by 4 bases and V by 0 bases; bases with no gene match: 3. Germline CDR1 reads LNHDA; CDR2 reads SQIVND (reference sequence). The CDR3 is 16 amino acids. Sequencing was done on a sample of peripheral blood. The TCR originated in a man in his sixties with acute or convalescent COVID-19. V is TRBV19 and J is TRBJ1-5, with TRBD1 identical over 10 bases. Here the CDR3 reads CASSIEGTGVNQPQHF. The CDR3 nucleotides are TGTGCCAGTAGTATAGAGGGGACAGGGGTAAATCAGCCCCAGCATTTT.